The rows below give T cell receptor beta chains drawn from one sample of a study of blood T cells in healthy people across ages. TCRdb reanalysed the 5' RACE reads using MiXCR and keeps one entry per CDR3 protein. The sample carries 600,000 to 800,000 distinct CDR3 sequences, approximately 52% recorded once. The sequenced sample was blood. The receptors stem from a woman older than 75 in good health. The CDR3 runs from the conserved cysteine through the conserved F or W. The D gene is left open where the match is weak. Not every row has a clone size; where given, it reads once, few, many or a size class.

length,size,V,D,J,DNA,CDR3
13,.,TRBV7-9,.,TRBJ1-5,TGTGCCAGCAGCTCGCAGGGAAATCAGCCCCAGCATTTT,CASSSQGNQPQHF
17,few,TRBV15,.,TRBJ2-1,TGTGCCACCAGCAGAGATGTCGCAAGGGGGTCACACAATGAGCAGTTCTTC,CATSRDVARGSHNEQFF
16,.,TRBV7-2,.,TRBJ1-2,TGTGCCAGCAGCTTAGGAGGGATCGAAGCTAACTATGGCTACACCTTC,CASSLGGIEANYGYTF
14,.,TRBV4-1,.,TRBJ2-7,TGCGCCAGCAGCTCACAGGTAGGAGGGTACGAGCAGTACTTC,CASSSQVGGYEQYF
13,many,TRBV6-6,.,TRBJ1-1,TGTGCCAGCAGTTACGAGGAGGGTACCGGAGCTTTCTTT,CASSYEEGTGAFF
15,.,TRBV6-6,.,TRBJ2-2,TGCGCCAGCAGTTCAAGGGCCCGTTTACCCGGGGAGCTGTTTTTT,CASSSRARLPGELFF
15,.,TRBV7-2,.,TRBJ2-2,TGTGCCAGTAACCTCGGCGGGACGGGGGCCGGGGAGCTGTTTTTT,CASNLGGTGAGELFF
12,.,TRBV5-1,.,TRBJ2-1,TGCGCCAGCAGCTTTAACGGGGGAGAGCAGTTCTTC,CASSFNGGEQFF
17,many,TRBV20-1,.,TRBJ1-5,TGCAGTGCTAGAAGGCAGGACACCCCGGGGAGCAATCAGCCCCAGCATTTT,CSARRQDTPGSNQPQHF
15,.,TRBV2,.,TRBJ2-2,TGTGCCAGCAGGCACCCAGGGATCAAAACCGGGGAGCTGTTTTTT,CASRHPGIKTGELFF
14,.,TRBV10-3,.,TRBJ2-2,TGTGCCACCAGTGAGTCTGGGAACACCGGGGAGCTGTTTTTT,CATSESGNTGELFF
14,few,TRBV6-5,TRBD1,TRBJ2-7,TGTGCCAGCAGTCCGGGACAGAGAGTATACGAGCAGTACTTC,CASSPGQRVYEQYF
14,few,TRBV2,TRBD1,TRBJ2-7,TGTGCCAGCACCACGACAGGGGGAAACTACGAGCAGTACTTC,CASTTTGGNYEQYF
14,many,TRBV5-1,TRBD2,TRBJ2-3,TGCGCCAGCAGCCGACTAGCGGGAGCAGATACGCAGTATTTT,CASSRLAGADTQYF
14,many,TRBV7-2,.,TRBJ2-5,TGTGCCAGCAGCTTGAATGGGGTTGGAGAGACCCAGTACTTC,CASSLNGVGETQYF
18,few,TRBV7-3,.,TRBJ2-1,TGTGCCAGCAGGGATCCCAGTTTAGGGTTGCTCGGCGCAGATACGCAGTTCTTC,CASRDPSLGLLGADTQFF
18,.,TRBV13,.,TRBJ1-2,TGTGCCAGCAGCTTATCCACAGCTTCAAAACCAGCTAACTATGGCTACACCTTC,CASSLSTASKPANYGYTF
15,.,TRBV28,.,TRBJ1-1,TGTGCCAGCAGTGCCGGGACACTTATGAACACTGAAGCTTTCTTT,CASSAGTLMNTEAFF
17,.,TRBV25-1,.,TRBJ2-5,TGTGCCAGCAGTGAAGAAGGCCTTGGGACCAGAAAGGAGACCCAGTACTTC,CASSEEGLGTRKETQYF
14,.,TRBV7-9,.,TRBJ1-3,TGTGCCAGCAGCTTCGGAGGGATTGGAAACACCATATATTTT,CASSFGGIGNTIYF
14,few,TRBV4-2,.,TRBJ1-5,TGTGCCAGCAGCCAAGGACAGGTCAATCAGCCCCAGCATTTT,CASSQGQVNQPQHF
11,.,TRBV20-1,TRBD1,TRBJ1-2,TGCAGTGCTTCCGGACAGGATGGCTACACCTTC,CSASGQDGYTF
13,many,TRBV5-1,.,TRBJ2-1,TGCGCCAGCAGCTTCCAGCCCAGACATGAGCAGTTCTTC,CASSFQPRHEQFF
16,.,TRBV7-9,TRBD1,TRBJ2-3,TGTGCCAGCAGCCCCGTGGAGGACAGGCTCACAGATACGCAGTATTTT,CASSPVEDRLTDTQYF
14,.,TRBV14,.,TRBJ1-6,TGTGCCAGCAGCCAAGATTTCGGGAATTCACCCCTCCACTTT,CASSQDFGNSPLHF
17,.,TRBV4-3,TRBD2,TRBJ2-3,TGCGCCAGCAGCCAAGATTCAGAGGGCGGGGGTGGGGATACGCAGTATTTT,CASSQDSEGGGGDTQYF
12,.,TRBV10-3,.,TRBJ2-3,TGTGCCATCAGCCTAGAGGGCGATACGCAGTATTTT,CAISLEGDTQYF
14,.,TRBV6-5,.,TRBJ1-1,TGTGCCAGCAGTTACTTGGGATGGAGCACTGAAGCTTTCTTT,CASSYLGWSTEAFF
12,few,TRBV7-3,.,TRBJ2-7,TGTGCCAGCAGCCCGGGAGTAGGCGAGCAGTACTTC,CASSPGVGEQYF
15,.,TRBV5-1,.,TRBJ2-2,TGCGCCAGCAGCTTGGCCCCGACCAACACCGGGGAGCTGTTTTTT,CASSLAPTNTGELFF
14,.,TRBV20-1,TRBD1,TRBJ2-2,TGCAGTGCTAGCAGAGGGGGCCCAGCCGGGGAGCTGTTTTTT,CSASRGGPAGELFF
15,many,TRBV12-3/TRBV12-4,TRBD2,TRBJ2-1,TGTGCCAGCAGGTCTAGCGGGGGGGCCGTCAATGAGCAGTTCTTC,CASRSSGGAVNEQFF
14,.,TRBV29-1,.,TRBJ1-5,TGCAGCGTCTCCGGGGGGGTAGTGGGTCAGCCCCAGCATTTT,CSVSGGVVGQPQHF
16,.,TRBV20-1,.,TRBJ2-1,TGCAGTGCGAGGCCCATATGGACTAGGGGGGGCAATGAGCAGTTCTTC,CSARPIWTRGGNEQFF
14,.,TRBV20-1,TRBD2,TRBJ2-3,TGCAGTGCTGACCAAGCGGGAGGTGTAGATACGCAGTATTTT,CSADQAGGVDTQYF
16,.,TRBV7-2,TRBD2,TRBJ2-1,TGTGCCAGCAGCTTAGATCTCGGGAGGTCCTACAATGAGCAGTTCTTC,CASSLDLGRSYNEQFF
14,once,TRBV5-1,.,TRBJ2-3,TGCGCCAGCAGCTTGACGGGGGGCGCAGATACGCGGTATTTT,CASSLTGGADTRYF